One and the same sample provided the 17 T cell receptor beta chains below, sequenced in a study of T cell changes during pregnancy in multiple sclerosis. TCRdb keeps only in-frame clones here, not all; method: immunoSEQ multiplex PCR. The repertoire has under 85,000 clones, 90% to 95% of them found once; the top ten carry less than 1.5%. Sequenced here: peripheral blood, sampled in the third trimester of pregnancy. These receptors were taken from a female donor in good health, enrolled as a control in a pregnancy study.

The chain carries TRBV5-6 and TRBJ1-3; no definite D call. Trimming stripped 3 bases from V and 5 bases from J, with 15 bases between. The CDR3 has 15 amino acids. The V gene's germline CDR1 is SGHDT and CDR2 YYEEEE. CDR3 bases: TGTGCCAGCAGCTCCCGGGAACGCAGCCGAAACACCATATATTTT. It specifies CASSSRERSRNTIYF.

The J gene is TRBJ2-2, the V gene TRBV10-2, with 10 nucleotides matching TRBD2. Trimming took 11 bases from V and 2 from J; bases not matched to a gene: 2. Germline-derived CDR1 and CDR2 are WSHSY and SAAADI. The CDR3 contains 13 residues. The CDR3 here is CAGTSDNTGELFF. CDR3 bases: TGCGCCGGGACTAGCGATAACACCGGGGAGCTGTTTTTT.

Written as DNA, the CDR3 is TGTGCCAGCAGCTTAAGGAGGGGTGACGAGCAGTACTTC. Its translation is CASSLRRGDEQYF. V gene TRBV7-2 combines with J gene TRBJ2-7; the D gene is possibly TRBD2 (6 bases). CDR1 and CDR2 (germline): SGHTA, FQGNSA. V dropped 2 bases and J dropped 5 bases, with 10 bases sitting between them. The CDR3 extends over 13 amino acids.

This chain links TRBV2 with TRBJ1-2; D unclear. CDR1 SNHLY and CDR2 FYNNEI come from the germline V gene. V was trimmed by 4 bases and J by 12 bases, leaving 18 bases between them. This CDR3 has 13 amino acids. Written as DNA, the CDR3 is TGTGCCAGCAGTGTCAGTCCCAGCGTAGGAGACACCTTC. Protein: CASSVSPSVGDTF.

This chain links TRBV10-2 with TRBJ1-2; D is uncertain. Germline values: CDR1 WSHSY, CDR2 SAAADI. This CDR3 contains 15 residues. The ends were cut back, 0 bases at V and 4 bases at J, with 12 bases in the middle. CDR3 nucleotides: TGCGCCAGCAGTGAGTCTGGGAGGGCTCCCTATGGCTACACCTTC. It yields the protein CASSESGRAPYGYTF.

This sequence joins TRBV6-6 and TRBJ1-2; 8 bases map to TRBD1. Trimming took 2 bases from V and 0 from J; bases not matched to a gene: 5. The CDR3 has 16 residues. Looked up from germline, CDR1 is MNHNY and CDR2 is SVGAGI (reference sequence). The CDR3 protein is CASSYTDRGANYGYTF. DNA of the CDR3: TGTGCCAGCAGTTACACCGACAGGGGTGCTAACTATGGCTACACCTTC.

The chain is built from TRBV19 and TRBJ2-7; 8 bases are a match to TRBD2. J lost 3 bases, V lost 10 bases, and 8 bases had no gene match. This CDR3 region has 13 residues. Germline V lookup: CDR1 LNHDA, CDR2 SQIVND (reference sequence). CDR3 bases: TGTGCCACCGCGGGACTAGAAGACTACGAGCAGTACTTC. This translates into CATAGLEDYEQYF.

The V gene is TRBV19, the J gene TRBJ2-7; 8 bases map to TRBD2. Germline trimming cut 7 bases from V and 2 bases from J; bases unmatched to any gene: 7. In germline, CDR1 is LNHDA, CDR2 SQIVND (reference sequence). This CDR3 has 14 residues. CDR3 loop: CASTGGGHPYEQYF. The CDR3 nucleotides are TGTGCCAGTACTGGCGGGGGGCACCCCTACGAGCAGTACTTC.

This clone has more than one count but fewer than ten. The gene calls are TRBV10-3 and TRBJ1-6, with 7 bases aligning to TRBD1. Trimming cost V 7 bases and J 5 bases; bases outside gene matches: 5. CDR3 length: 14 residues. CDR1 is ENHRY and CDR2 is SYGVKD in the germline V gene. This chain's CDR3 is CAINRQGNNSPLHF. The CDR3 DNA reads TGTGCCATCAACCGACAGGGAAATAATTCACCCCTCCACTTT.

V and J are TRBV5-1 and TRBJ2-7, with TRBD1 matching over 7 bases. Per the germline V gene, CDR1 is SGHRS and CDR2 is YFSETQ. The CDR3 runs to 12 residues. The ends lost 9 bases at V and 4 bases at J; junction bases unmatched: 7. The DNA for the CDR3 is TGCGCCACAGGGACAGATAAGTACGAGCAGTACTTC. Amino acid sequence: CATGTDKYEQYF.

The rearrangement joins TRBV4-2 to TRBJ1-1; 7 bases are a match to TRBD1. This CDR3 spans 16 amino acids. The germline gives CDR1 LGHNA, CDR2 YNFKEQ. The junction had 9 bases not matched to a gene; V was cut back by 2 bases and J by 3 bases. Here the CDR3 DNA reads TGTGCCAGCAGCCAATACCAGGGGGGATTGGACACTGAAGCTTTCTTT. Its translation is CASSQYQGGLDTEAFF.

V gene TRBV7-2 combines with J gene TRBJ2-5, with TRBD1 matching over 7 bases. This CDR3 contains 13 residues. Losses at the gene ends were 5 bases for V and 4 bases for J; bases not matched to a gene: 4. CDR1 is SGHTA and CDR2 is FQGNSA in the germline V gene. As DNA, the CDR3 is TGTGCCAGCAGCCCTGGGACAGTAGAGACCCAGTACTTC. Encoded protein: CASSPGTVETQYF. The whole variable domain, filled in from reference TRBV7-2 and TRBJ2-5, reads GAGVSQSPSNKVTEKGKDVELRCDPISGHTALYWYRQSLGQGLEFLIYFQGNSAPDKSGLPSDRFSAERTGGSVSTLTIQRTQQEDSAVYLCASSPGTVETQYFGPGTRLLVL.

The chain carries TRBV4-3 and TRBJ1-4; D is possibly TRBD1 (6 bases). The V and J ends lost 0 bases and 6 bases respectively, with 11 bases between them. CDR1 is LGHNA, CDR2 YSLEER, per germline. The CDR3 totals 15 residues. The DNA of the CDR3 is TGCGCCAGCAGCCAAGAAGACAGGAGACATGAAAAACTGTTTTTT. Its translation is CASSQEDRRHEKLFF.

This clone has just a few counts. The chain carries TRBV19 and TRBJ2-2, with D unresolved. Germline CDR1 reads LNHDA; CDR2 reads SQIVND (reference sequence). Trimming cost V 0 bases and J 4 bases, with 12 bases left between them. The CDR3 has 16 amino acids. The CDR3 sequence: CASSIDRNSFTGELFF. DNA for the CDR3: TGTGCCAGTAGTATAGATCGCAACTCCTTCACCGGGGAGCTGTTTTTT.

CDR3 sequence (DNA): TGTGCCAGCAGAGTGGGGCCCGGGGAGCTGTTTTTT. Amino acids: CASRVGPGELFF. This chain joins TRBV6-1 and TRBJ2-2, with D perhaps TRBD1 (5 bases). From germline, CDR1 is MNHNS and CDR2 SASEGT. This CDR3 contains 12 residues. The V gene lost 6 bases and the J gene lost 6 bases, with 8 bases spanning the gap.

The V and J genes are TRBV7-9 and TRBJ2-5, with a weak D call TRBD1 (6 bases). The V end lost 6 bases, the J end lost 4 bases, and 12 bases lay between the germline ends. CDR3 length equals 13 residues. The germline V gene has CDR1 SEHNR and CDR2 FQNEAQ (reference sequence). CDR3: CASRPGAGETQYF. The CDR3 bases are TGTGCCAGCAGACCAGGGGCCGGAGAGACCCAGTACTTC.

V and J are TRBV5-1 and TRBJ2-7; D is unresolved. This CDR3 has 13 residues. The germline gives CDR1 SGHRS, CDR2 YFSETQ. Trimming removed 4 bases from V and 3 bases from J, with 11 bases in between. The chain's CDR3 is CASSTVENYEQYF. DNA for the CDR3: TGCGCCAGCAGCACAGTCGAGAACTACGAGCAGTACTTC.